This TCR beta chain was obtained from a study of OX40 agonist ivuxolimab in advanced cancers. The study in broad terms: Ivuxolimab was an agonistic, fully human IgG2 monoclonal antibody directed against OX40 (CD134), a costimulatory receptor. Intravenous ivuxolimab was administered to patients every 2 weeks at six dose levels: 0.01, 0.1, 0.3, 1.5, 3 and 10 mg/kg. Of the roughly 51 patients in dose escalation, some 20 had hepatocellular carcinoma, around 15 had melanoma, 9 had renal cell carcinoma and 9 had head and neck cancer. In the dose-escalation cohort, more than 80% of patients were male, and the mean age was approximately 60 years with a range of roughly 20 to 80. Patients were allowed to have had prior anti-PD-1, anti-PD-L1 or anti-CTLA-4 therapy, and less than 45% of the dose-escalation patients had previously received checkpoint inhibitors. Partial responses occurred in three dose-escalation patients: two with cutaneous melanoma and one with hepatocellular carcinoma. The point of sequencing TCRbeta in the periphery was to test whether ivuxolimab changed TCR sequence diversity and drove clonal T-cell expansion. The monotherapy dose-escalation portion (N ≈ 57 patients) of the phase I ivuxolimab trial is reported in the paper.

A word on this clone: The antigen it recognizes is unknown. No much larger clone is present one base from it, and per-base qualities are unavailable.

CDR1 and CDR2 (SGHRS, YFSETQ) derive from the germline V gene. Its CDR3 holds 14 amino acids, cysteine through phenylalanine. Just CDR3 DNA is preserved here, 42 bases in frame from base 1. V loses 2 bases, J loses 3 bases, and the germline ends lie 8 bases apart. Patients with a history of autoimmune disease or receiving systemic immunosuppression were excluded from the trial. In every dose cohort, peripheral blood was drawn for TCR sequencing at baseline, cycle 4 day 1, and cycle 7 day 1. Samples came from an open-label, multicenter, first-in-human phase I dose-escalation trial of ivuxolimab. Adults with locally advanced or metastatic melanoma, renal cell, hepatocellular, or head and neck squamous cell carcinoma were enrolled in the trial. Before TCR sequencing, CD4+ and CD8+ T cells were separately sorted from peripheral blood. Study-wide findings and limitations: Clonal expansion of both CD4+ and CD8+ blood T cells was observed from baseline to week 6 at doses 0.1 to 3.0 mg/kg. After ivuxolimab, more expanded clones were found on average in CD8+ T cells than in CD4+ T cells. In the 0.1-3.0 mg/kg groups, partial responders had among the lowest normalized peripheral clonal expansion, particularly in CD8+ T cells. Low levels of normalized T-cell clonal expansion were also seen in some nonresponding patients. The antigen specificity of the peripheral T cells that underwent clonal expansion was not determined.

Genomic DNA was isolated from the sorted cells so that the TCRbeta CDR3 region could be sequenced. TCRbeta CDR3 regions were sequenced using the immunoSEQ Assay. TCRdb limited this immuneACCESS table to in-frame rearrangements with V and J called. A share of clones is missing; checked studies link under half to unresolved V genes, and the rest is unexplained. This sample holds 72,000 or so clones; over 70% were observed only once. Together, the top ten hold about 5% of the sample. The chain is assembled from TRBV5-1 and TRBJ1-4, with TRBD1 perhaps the D gene, on 6 matching bases. The receptor was isolated from an adult with an advanced solid tumor such as melanoma, head and neck, liver or kidney cancer. The sample in question was CD4+ or CD8+ T cells sorted from blood, obtained in a trial of the OX40 agonist ivuxolimab. The DNA sequence is given as TGCGCCAGCAGCTTAGGGGGGGCTAATGAAAAACTGTTTTTT. This translates into CASSLGGANEKLFF.